The rows below give T cell receptor beta chains drawn from one sample of a study of blood T cell repertoires in COVID-19. Using immunoSEQ multiplex PCR, the repertoire was profiled, and TCRdb retains in-frame clones only, with some absent. Of about 270,000 clones in the sample, around 89% are singletons; the top ten hold approximately 4%. Sequencing used PBMCs or T cells enriched from blood (not recorded which). The receptor set was obtained from a woman aged 25-40 years with acute COVID-19. CDR3s include the opening cysteine and the closing phenylalanine or tryptophan. A D gene is named only where the DNA matches it firmly. The size of a clone is reported for some rows only, either as once, few or many, or as a class for expanded clones.

TRBV4-2	TRBJ2-7	TRBD1	few	TGTGCCAGCAGCCAAGATGGACAGGTTCTGATTTACGAGCAGTACTTC	CASSQDGQVLIYEQYF
TRBV7-6	TRBJ2-3	TRBD1	once	TGTGCCAGCAGTCCGACAGGGGGGGAGCCCGCCGTAGATACGCAGTATTTT	CASSPTGGEPAVDTQYF
TRBV18	TRBJ2-7	TRBD1	NA	TGTGCCAGCTCACTAGGGACAGGGGACCCCTACGAGCAGTACTTC	CASSLGTGDPYEQYF
TRBV10-3	TRBJ2-1	TRBD2	NA	TGTGCCATCAGCGTGGCCGGGCAAAAAGCGGGGAATGAGCAGTTCTTC	CAISVAGQKAGNEQFF
TRBV19	TRBJ2-1	TRBD2	NA	TGTGCCAGCGATGTAGGGACTAGCGGTTACAATGAGCAGTTCTTC	CASDVGTSGYNEQFF
TRBV9	TRBJ1-1	TRBD1	NA	TGTGCCAGCAGCGTAGACCCGGGACAGATGAACACTGAAGCTTTCTTT	CASSVDPGQMNTEAFF
TRBV14	TRBJ1-2	NA	NA	TGTGCCAGCAGCCAATGGCAGGGGCGGTATGGCTACACCTTC	CASSQWQGRYGYTF
TRBV2	TRBJ1-5	TRBD1	NA	TGTGCCAGCAAGACAGGGGACCATAGCAATCAGCCCCAGCATTTT	CASKTGDHSNQPQHF
TRBV30	TRBJ2-6	NA	NA	TGTGCCTGGAGGAGGGTCTCTGGGGCCAACGTCCTGACTTTC	CAWRRVSGANVLTF
TRBV9	TRBJ1-6	NA	few	TGTGCCAGCAGCGTCCAGGGAAATGCTAATTCACCCCTCCACTTT	CASSVQGNANSPLHF
TRBV4-1	TRBJ1-1	NA	NA	TGCGCCAGCAGCCCGACTGAGAACACTGAAGCTTTCTTT	CASSPTENTEAFF
TRBV6-1	TRBJ2-6	NA	NA	TGTGCCAGCAGTGAAGGTCAGGGCGCCGGGGCCAACGTCCTGACTTTC	CASSEGQGAGANVLTF
TRBV6-5	TRBJ1-1	TRBD1	few	TGTGCCAGCAGAGACGACAGGGGATACACTGAAGCTTTCTTT	CASRDDRGYTEAFF
TRBV19	TRBJ1-5	NA	NA	TGTGCCAGTAGTATGGGCAGTTCGATCAATCAGCCCCAGCATTTT	CASSMGSSINQPQHF
TRBV28	TRBJ1-5	NA	NA	TGTGCCAGCACCCCGGCTTTGCGGGTGTATCAGCCCCAGCATTTT	CASTPALRVYQPQHF
TRBV10-3	TRBJ1-2	NA	NA	TGTGCCATCAGTGAGTCTCCGGGGACACGTGATGGCTACACCTTC	CAISESPGTRDGYTF
TRBV7-6	TRBJ2-1	TRBD2	NA	TGTGCCAGCAGCACCGGGGGGGATAGTAGTTATAAGGGTGAGCAGTTCTTC	CASSTGGDSSYKGEQFF
TRBV9	TRBJ1-5	NA	NA	TGTGCCAGCAGCGTAGGGGCAGACCATCAGCCCCAGCATTTT	CASSVGADHQPQHF
TRBV18	TRBJ2-2	TRBD2	NA	TGTGCCAGCTCACGAGGACTAGCGGGTGCGAACACCGGGGAGCTGTTTTTT	CASSRGLAGANTGELFF
TRBV27	TRBJ2-7	TRBD1	NA	TGTGCCAGCAGTGAGACAGGGGGCCTTTACGAGCAGTACTTC	CASSETGGLYEQYF
TRBV2	TRBJ1-2	TRBD1	NA	TGTGCCAGCAGTCTTAGGACAGGGGGTAGCTATGGCTACACCTTC	CASSLRTGGSYGYTF
TRBV6-5	TRBJ1-1	TRBD1	NA	TGTGCCAGCAATTTGGGACAGGGGGCAACTGAAGCTTTCTTT	CASNLGQGATEAFF
TRBV7-9	TRBJ1-2	NA	NA	TGTGCCAGCAGCTTACCCCCCCCATTGGCTGGCTACACCTTC	CASSLPPPLAGYTF
TRBV4-2	TRBJ2-1	NA	NA	TGTGCCAGCAGCCAACCGTTCTCCGACAGGCCACCGTTGGTGCTGTACAATGAGCAGTTCTTC	CASSQPFSDRPPLVLYNEQFF
TRBV11-1	TRBJ2-2	TRBD1	NA	TGTGCCAGCAGTTCCGGGACAGGAGGATCCGGGGAGCTGTTTTTT	CASSSGTGGSGELFF
TRBV19	TRBJ1-1	NA	NA	TGTGCCAGTACCCCATGGGGGGACACTGAAGCTTTCTTT	CASTPWGDTEAFF
TRBV5-8	TRBJ2-6	NA	NA	TGTGCCAGCAGCTTGCAAGCCTCTGGGGCCAACGTCCTGACTTTC	CASSLQASGANVLTF
TRBV27	TRBJ2-1	TRBD2	NA	TGTGCCAGCAGTTACGGGACTAGTTTGGAGTTCTTC	CASSYGTSLEFF
TRBV10-3	TRBJ1-5	TRBD1	NA	TGTGCCATCAGTGGCGGGACAGGGCCCAATCAGCCCCAGCATTTT	CAISGGTGPNQPQHF
TRBV6-5	TRBJ1-2	NA	NA	TGTGCCAGCAGTTACTGGGTCGCGGGGAGGTATGGCTACACCTTC	CASSYWVAGRYGYTF
TRBV27	TRBJ2-1	NA	NA	TGTGCCAGCAGAGAAAGCGACCCGAACAATGAGCAGTTCTTC	CASRESDPNNEQFF
TRBV27	TRBJ2-4	NA	NA	TGTGCCAGCAGCGCAGCGGAGAAGCACATTCAGTACTTC	CASSAAEKHIQYF
TRBV9	TRBJ2-1	TRBD2	NA	TGTGCCAGCAGCGCTGGGACTAGCGGAACAAACAATGAGCAGTTCTTC	CASSAGTSGTNNEQFF
TRBV25-1	TRBJ2-5	TRBD1	NA	TGTGCCAGCAGTGCTCCCGGGACAGGGTCCCAAGAGACCCAGTACTTC	CASSAPGTGSQETQYF
TRBV5-1	TRBJ1-4	NA	NA	TGCGCCAGCAGCGTCACAGGGTTAAGTAATGAAAAACTGTTTTTT	CASSVTGLSNEKLFF
TRBV5-5	TRBJ2-7	NA	NA	TGTGCCAGCAGCTCGACAGGTCCCGAGCAGTACTTC	CASSSTGPEQYF
TRBV29-1	TRBJ2-7	TRBD2	once	TGCAGCGCCTTGACTAGCGGGAGTTACGAGCAGTACTTC	CSALTSGSYEQYF
TRBV14	TRBJ2-3	NA	NA	TGTGCCAGCAGCCTACGACTAGATCCATTTACAGATACGCAGTATTTT	CASSLRLDPFTDTQYF
TRBV6-1	TRBJ1-1	NA	NA	TGTGCCAGCAGTGATCGTTTCGGGTTTGGTGAAGCTTTCTTT	CASSDRFGFGEAFF
TRBV7-3	TRBJ2-5	NA	NA	TGTGCCAGCAGCTCCCTCCCTTACAACAGGGGGGGGAGGGAGACCCAGTACTTC	CASSSLPYNRGGRETQYF
TRBV5-1	TRBJ2-3	TRBD1	NA	TGCGCCAGCAGCCGCCCGGACAGGGCCGGTACAGATACGCAGTATTTT	CASSRPDRAGTDTQYF
TRBV7-2	TRBJ2-7	TRBD2	NA	TGTGCCAGCAGCTTCCGCGGGAGCAACGAGCAGTACTTC	CASSFRGSNEQYF